Below are 17 T cell receptor beta chains sequenced from a single sample in a study of blood T cell repertoires in COVID-19. The table came from immunoSEQ multiplex PCR; TCRdb's copy has only in-frame clones and leaves some out. The table includes more than 95,000 clones, roughly 91% detected once. The sequencing input was peripheral blood. All receptors come from a human donor in a cohort sampled during active COVID-19.

The CDR3 DNA is TGTGCCAGCAGCTTATCTAGCGGGAGGGCCGGGGAGCTGTTTTTT. Amino acids: CASSLSSGRAGELFF. The V call is TRBV7-2, the J call TRBJ2-2; 12 bases are a match to TRBD2. The CDR3 loop spans 15 amino acids. V was clipped by 2 bases and J by 6 bases; unmatched bases: 1. In germline, CDR1 is SGHTA, CDR2 FQGNSA.

This clone was seen just once. The chain recombines TRBV24-1 with TRBJ2-1, with TRBD2 matching 11 bases. The CDR3 has 16 amino acids. V was clipped by 2 bases and J by 2 bases; unmatched bases: 1. Germline V gives CDR1 KGHDR, CDR2 SFDVKD. The CDR3 sequence is CATSDSSGGPYNEQFF. The CDR3 region has the DNA TGTGCCACCAGTGATTCTAGCGGGGGGCCCTACAATGAGCAGTTCTTC.

CDR3 DNA: TGTGCCAGCAGCGTATCCGGGAGAGGCACAGATACGCAGTATTTT. Translating it yields CASSVSGRGTDTQYF. J is TRBJ2-3 and V is TRBV9, with D maybe TRBD2 (6 bases). The germline V gene has CDR1 SGDLS and CDR2 YYNGEE. This CDR3 contains 15 residues. V was trimmed by 1 base and J by 1 base, leaving 10 bases between them.

CDR3 region: CASSYSRKETQYF. The CDR3 DNA is TGTGCCAGCAGTTACTCGAGGAAGGAGACCCAGTACTTC. This chain links TRBV6-6 with TRBJ2-5; D uncertain. Germline assignment: CDR1 MNHNY and CDR2 SVGAGI (reference sequence). The CDR3 runs to 13 residues. V lost 0 bases, J lost 5 bases, and 7 bases lay in between.

This chain uses TRBV4-3 with TRBJ1-2, with D possibly TRBD1 on 6 matching bases. Trimming left V 1 base short and J 0 bases short, with 12 bases between. Germline V gene data show CDR1 as LGHNA and CDR2 as YSLEER. CDR3 length: 16 residues. The CDR3 here is CASSQVKQGTNYGYTF. The CDR3 DNA reads TGCGCCAGCAGCCAAGTAAAACAGGGTACTAACTATGGCTACACCTTC.

The gene calls are TRBV9 and TRBJ2-2, with TRBD1 matching over 7 bases. Germline V lookup: CDR1 SGDLS, CDR2 YYNGEE. The CDR3 runs 15 residues. J lost 5 bases, V lost 0 bases, and 4 bases had no gene match. CDR3 sequence: CASSVEGQPTGELFF. Here the CDR3 DNA reads TGTGCCAGCAGCGTAGAGGGACAGCCAACCGGGGAGCTGTTTTTT.

V is TRBV2 and J is TRBJ1-5, with 7 positions matching TRBD1. The germline gives CDR1 SNHLY, CDR2 FYNNEI. V shed 5 bases and J 11 bases; nucleotides not matched to a gene: 9. This CDR3 has 13 amino acids. CDR3 nucleotide sequence: TGTGCCAGCAGTATCCTGGAAACAGGGGCCCAGCATTTT. This translates into CASSILETGAQHF.

The chain joins TRBV6-5 to TRBJ1-1; tentative D call: TRBD1 (5 bases). Per the germline V gene, CDR1 is MNHEY and CDR2 is SVGAGI. Trimming took 3 bases from V and 4 from J, leaving 12 bases between them. CDR3 length equals 14 residues. The DNA of the CDR3 is TGTGCCAGCAGTTATGGGAGGGGATCCACTGAAGCTTTCTTT. As protein: CASSYGRGSTEAFF.

The chain employs TRBV30 and TRBJ1-4; D is unclear. The CDR3 is 14 amino acids. Trimming pared 2 bases from V and 8 bases from J, leaving 15 bases between. Germline V gene lookup returns CDR1 GTSNPN and CDR2 SVGIG (reference sequence). CDR3: CAWSTPKTREKLFF. The CDR3 coding sequence is TGTGCCTGGAGTACGCCCAAGACTCGGGAAAAACTGTTTTTT.

This clone has just a few counts. This chain connects TRBV10-3 to TRBJ1-3; no clear D. This CDR3 comprises 16 residues. V lost 9 bases to trimming and J lost 0 bases, with 18 bases between them. Germline lookup yields CDR1 ENHRY and CDR2 SYGVKD. The chain's CDR3 is CAIRQLQHLSGNTIYF. Here the CDR3 DNA reads TGTGCCATTAGACAACTTCAGCACCTCTCTGGAAACACCATATATTTT.

This clone came up a few times. This chain connects TRBV28 to TRBJ2-7; TRBD1 might be the D (6 bases). The CDR3 has 14 residues. Deletions cut 3 bases from V and 6 bases from J, with 15 bases between. CDR1 and CDR2 from the germline V gene are MDHEN and SYDVKM. The CDR3 DNA follows: TGTGCCAGCAGTTTTGTCCCGACAGGTGTCGAGCAGTACTTC. This sequence encodes CASSFVPTGVEQYF. Using reference TRBV28 and TRBJ2-7 for the parts outside the CDR3, the full variable domain is DVKVTQSSRYLVKRTGEKVFLECVQDMDHENMFWYRQDPGLGLRLIYFSYDVKMKEKGDIPEGYSVSREKKERFSLILESASTNQTSMYLCASSFVPTGVEQYFGPGTRLTVT.

The CDR3 nucleotides are TGTGCCACCAGCAGGGGGGGTAGCACAGATACGCAGTATTTT. Protein: CATSRGGSTDTQYF. The chain employs TRBV15 and TRBJ2-3; D is perhaps TRBD2 (6 bases). CDR1 is LNHNV, CDR2 YYDKDF, per germline (reference sequence). Trimming left V 3 bases short and J 0 bases short, with 7 bases between. The CDR3 consists of 14 residues.

The chain links TRBV9 to TRBJ2-3, with a tentative D call TRBD1 (5 bases). Germline CDR1 SGDLS, CDR2 YYNGEE. V gave up 4 bases and J gave up 4 bases, with 16 bases separating them. This CDR3 is built from 15 residues. CDR3 amino acids: CASSTRGGVADTQYF. CDR3 sequence (DNA): TGTGCCAGCAGCACAAGGGGTGGGGTCGCAGATACGCAGTATTTT.

The rearrangement joins TRBV2 to TRBJ1-2, with a tentative D call TRBD1 (5 bases). Trimming took off 3 bases at V and 4 bases at J, with 9 bases between the two ends. This CDR3 has 13 residues. Germline V gene lookup returns CDR1 SNHLY and CDR2 FYNNEI. Here the CDR3 reads CASSDTGIYGYTF. The CDR3 DNA reads as TGTGCCAGCAGTGACACAGGCATCTATGGCTACACCTTC.

The chain carries TRBV2 and TRBJ1-3, with 9 bases matching TRBD1. The CDR3 sequence is 17 residues long. After removal of 9 bases from V and 2 bases from J, the junction contained 14 bases not matched to a gene. Germline values: CDR1 SNHLY, CDR2 FYNNEI. The CDR3 reads CASRGGTGIIAGNTIYF. The CDR3, as DNA: TGTGCCAGTAGGGGAGGGACAGGGATTATTGCTGGAAACACCATATATTTT.

This clone was seen once. V gene TRBV10-3 combines with J gene TRBJ1-5; D is perhaps TRBD1 (5 bases). Germline values: CDR1 ENHRY, CDR2 SYGVKD. This CDR3 has 13 amino acids. V lost 7 bases and J lost 6, with 13 bases in between. The chain's CDR3 is CAINTGDSQPQHF. The CDR3 DNA is TGTGCCATCAACACGGGGGATAGTCAGCCCCAGCATTTT.

This clone is a singleton in its sample. J is TRBJ1-6 and V is TRBV7-3, with a weak D call TRBD1 (6 bases). The CDR3 is 14 amino acids. Germline CDR1 reads SGHTA; CDR2 reads FQGTGA. V lost 4 bases and J 7 bases, leaving 11 bases between the germline ends. CDR3 sequence reads: CASSSRGGNSPLHF. DNA of the CDR3: TGTGCCAGCAGCTCGAGGGGGGGGAATTCACCCCTCCACTTT.